The rows below give T cell receptor beta chains drawn from one sample of a study of T cell responses to AZD1222 COVID-19 vaccine. Some clones are missing from TCRdb's copy, which holds only in-frame ones; the method was immunoSEQ multiplex PCR. The top ten clones hold about 5.2% of a sample with 75,000 to 95,000 clones, around nine tenths of them seen once. The sequences come from peripheral blood, collected 28 days after the second AZD1222 dose. The source is an adult who received the AZD1222 COVID-19 vaccine. The CDR3 runs from the conserved cysteine through the conserved F or W. The order of the fields is D gene, clone size, V gene, J gene, CDR3 DNA, CDR3 protein. D genes are given only for firm matches. Part of the rows lack a size; the others show once, few, many or a class for expanded clones.

.	.	TRBV2	TRBJ1-2	TGTGCCAGCAGGGCGGGACAAACAGCTAACTATGGCTACACCTTC	CASRAGQTANYGYTF
.	.	TRBV12-3/TRBV12-4	TRBJ1-1	TGTGCCAGCAGTTTTGGATTGAACACTGAAGCTTTCTTT	CASSFGLNTEAFF
.	.	TRBV5-4	TRBJ1-2	TGTGCCAGCAGCTTGGGCCAGGGTGGGAGAGGCTACACCTTC	CASSLGQGGRGYTF
.	.	TRBV7-2	TRBJ1-2	TGTGCCAGCAATGTGGGAGCGTCTAACTATGGCTACACCTTC	CASNVGASNYGYTF
.	few	TRBV27	TRBJ2-7	TGTGCCAGCAGTTTCGGGAGAGCTCACTCCTACGAGCAGTACTTC	CASSFGRAHSYEQYF
.	.	TRBV24-1	TRBJ2-4	TGTGCCACCAGTGATTTGCAAAACATTCAGTACTTC	CATSDLQNIQYF
.	few	TRBV28	TRBJ2-7	TGTGCCAGCAGTTTCCTCTTGGTTCCCCCCTACGAGCAGTACTTC	CASSFLLVPPYEQYF
.	.	TRBV5-4	TRBJ2-7	TGTGCCAGCAGCTTGGAGGGCTCCTACGAGCAGTACTTC	CASSLEGSYEQYF
TRBD1	.	TRBV4-1	TRBJ1-3	TGCGCCAGCAGCCAAGTGCAGGGGGCAATTGTCTCTGGAAACACCATATATTTT	CASSQVQGAIVSGNTIYF
.	.	TRBV7-3	TRBJ2-5	TGTGCCAGCAGCTTAGGGACTCAAGAGACCCAGTACTTC	CASSLGTQETQYF
.	.	TRBV29-1	TRBJ1-3	TGCAGCGTTGAAGGTGGAGGTAACAGGCCCGGAAACACCATATATTTT	CSVEGGGNRPGNTIYF
.	.	TRBV3-1/TRBV3-2	TRBJ2-1	TGTGCCAGCAGCCCTACTAGCTTCTACAATGAGCAGTTCTTC	CASSPTSFYNEQFF
.	.	TRBV4-1	TRBJ2-5	TGCGCCAGCAGCCAAGAGATAGCCCGCGTAGAGACCCAGTACTTC	CASSQEIARVETQYF
.	.	TRBV7-2	TRBJ1-2	TGTGCCAGCAGCTTCTCGGAGGAAATCTATGGCTACACCTTC	CASSFSEEIYGYTF
.	once	TRBV27	TRBJ2-5	TGTGCCAGCAGCACAGGGTTGCGTGAGACCCAGTACTTC	CASSTGLRETQYF
.	once	TRBV12-3/TRBV12-4	TRBJ1-2	TGTGCCAGCAGTTCTGATGGGTACTATGGCTACACCTTC	CASSSDGYYGYTF
.	.	TRBV7-3	TRBJ1-4	TGTGCCAGCAGCTTAGGGGGGAAAAATGAAAAACTGTTTTTT	CASSLGGKNEKLFF
.	.	TRBV29-1	TRBJ2-2	TGCAGCGTTAAGGAATTACCCGGGGAGCTGTTTTTT	CSVKELPGELFF
TRBD1	.	TRBV6-5	TRBJ2-2	TGTGCCAGCAGCCAGGACAGGTGGAACACCGGGGAGCTGTTTTTT	CASSQDRWNTGELFF
TRBD2	.	TRBV5-1	TRBJ2-1	TGCGCCAGCAGCACTACTAGCGGGGGGGACGAGCAGTTCTTC	CASSTTSGGDEQFF
.	.	TRBV5-6	TRBJ1-5	TGTGCCAGCAGCCTATACGGTTATCAGCCCCAGCATTTT	CASSLYGYQPQHF
.	.	TRBV3-1/TRBV3-2	TRBJ2-1	TGTGCCAGCAGCCAAGAGGGAGATGGCGGGGGCCCCCCCTACAATGAGCAGTTCTTC	CASSQEGDGGGPPYNEQFF
.	.	TRBV2	TRBJ1-5	TGTGCCAGCAGGGATGGGGGAGGCAGCAATCAGCCCCAGCATTTT	CASRDGGGSNQPQHF
.	.	TRBV4-1	TRBJ2-5	TGCGCCAGCAGCCGATGGACTAACCAAGAGACCCAGTACTTC	CASSRWTNQETQYF
.	once	TRBV2	TRBJ2-3	TGTGCCATCCAATCAGACACAGATACGCAGTATTTT	CAIQSDTDTQYF
.	.	TRBV25-1	TRBJ2-3	TGTGCCAGCAGTGAATTCCCTCAGGGCGATACGCAGTATTTT	CASSEFPQGDTQYF
TRBD2	.	TRBV2	TRBJ2-7	TGTGCCAGCAGTGCCAGTACTAGCGGGGTCTACGAGCAGTACTTC	CASSASTSGVYEQYF
.	.	TRBV9	TRBJ1-3	TGTGCCAGCAGCCCCTTGGGGGCTGGAAACACCATATATTTT	CASSPLGAGNTIYF
TRBD2	.	TRBV29-1	TRBJ2-3	TGCAGCGTTGTAGAAGCGGGGGGGGGCACAGATACGCAGTATTTT	CSVVEAGGGTDTQYF
TRBD2	.	TRBV9	TRBJ2-3	TGTGCCAGCAGCGGGACTAGCGGGGCCTCAGATACGCAGTATTTT	CASSGTSGASDTQYF
TRBD2	once	TRBV20-1	TRBJ2-7	TGCAGTGCTAGTACCCCTAGCGGGGTGTACGAGCAGTACTTC	CSASTPSGVYEQYF
.	.	TRBV19	TRBJ2-3	TGTGCCAGTACCCCAAGTCCAGGTACAGATACGCAGTATTTT	CASTPSPGTDTQYF
TRBD1	few	TRBV9	TRBJ2-1	TGTGCCAGCAGCGTAGCAGGATCGGCGGGACAGGGGGAAAATGAGCAGTTCTTC	CASSVAGSAGQGENEQFF
TRBD1	.	TRBV4-1	TRBJ2-5	TGCGCCAGCAGCCAGGGGACAGGGGGACAAGAGACCCAGTACTTC	CASSQGTGGQETQYF
.	.	TRBV27	TRBJ1-6	TGTGCCAGCAGACGGGTGGGGGGGCCCAATTCACCCCTCCACTTT	CASRRVGGPNSPLHF
.	.	TRBV7-2	TRBJ1-1	TGTGCCAGCAGCTTAGTTTCCGGGACATCTGAAGCTTTCTTT	CASSLVSGTSEAFF
.	.	TRBV24-1	TRBJ2-3	TGTGCCACCAGTGATTTTTCCGATCTCACAGATACGCAGTATTTT	CATSDFSDLTDTQYF
.	.	TRBV5-1	TRBJ1-1	TGCGCCAGCAGCTTATCAACCTTTCGTGAAGCTTTCTTT	CASSLSTFREAFF
TRBD2	.	TRBV18	TRBJ2-1	TGTGCCAGCTCACCCCGGGGAGCTAGCGGTGGGTTTGGTTACAATGAGCAGTTCTTC	CASSPRGASGGFGYNEQFF
TRBD2	.	TRBV9	TRBJ2-2	TGTGCCAGCAGCTCCAGGGCGACTAGCGGGGCCGGGGAGCTGTTTTTT	CASSSRATSGAGELFF
.	.	TRBV30	TRBJ1-6	TGTGCCTGGAAGGTCGATTTTGGTTCACCCCTCCACTTT	CAWKVDFGSPLHF
.	.	TRBV18	TRBJ1-5	TGTGCCAGCTCACCAAGCGCTAATCAGCCCCAGCATTTT	CASSPSANQPQHF
.	.	TRBV5-6	TRBJ1-4	TGTGCCAGCAGCCCTTGGGTCACAACTAATGAAAAACTGTTTTTT	CASSPWVTTNEKLFF
.	.	TRBV7-9	TRBJ2-2	TGTGCCAGCAGCCCGGAAGAGAACACCGGGGAGCTGTTTTTT	CASSPEENTGELFF
.	.	TRBV30	TRBJ1-2	TGTGCCTGGAGTGTAATGGCCCTGGGGGGAGGCTACACCTTC	CAWSVMALGGGYTF
.	.	TRBV9	TRBJ1-1	TGTGCCAGCAGCGTAGTGAGGGGGGATGAAGCTTTCTTT	CASSVVRGDEAFF
.	.	TRBV5-6	TRBJ1-5	TGTGCCAGCAGCTGGGGCGCCAATAGCAATCAGCCCCAGCATTTT	CASSWGANSNQPQHF
.	.	TRBV5-6	TRBJ1-2	TGTGCCAGCAGCTTGGGGGCCATTAACTATGGCTACACCTTC	CASSLGAINYGYTF
.	.	TRBV12-3/TRBV12-4	TRBJ1-1	TGTGCCAGCAGACGCCGGAGAGGCACTGAAGCTTTCTTT	CASRRRRGTEAFF
TRBD1	.	TRBV11-2	TRBJ2-5	TGTGCCAGCAGCTTAGGTGCCGATACAGGGGGCGGGGAGACCCAGTACTTC	CASSLGADTGGGETQYF
.	.	TRBV19	TRBJ1-1	TGTGCCAGTAGTATGGCACCTCGGGCTGAAGCTTTCTTT	CASSMAPRAEAFF
.	.	TRBV19	TRBJ1-5	TGTGCCAGTAGTATAGCAGGGTATAGCAATCAGCCCCAGCATTTT	CASSIAGYSNQPQHF
.	.	TRBV27	TRBJ2-7	TGTGCCAGCAGACAGACAAGCTCCTACGAGCAGTACTTC	CASRQTSSYEQYF
TRBD2	.	TRBV7-2	TRBJ2-3	TGTGCCAGCAGCTTAGATAGGACTAGCGGCACAGATACGCAGTATTTT	CASSLDRTSGTDTQYF
.	.	TRBV28	TRBJ1-4	TGTGCCAGCACGGAGGAGGGTGAAAAACTGTTTTTT	CASTEEGEKLFF
.	.	TRBV6-5	TRBJ2-7	TGTGCCAGCAGTACCGGGACTTTAAGCTCCTACGAGCAGTACTTC	CASSTGTLSSYEQYF
.	.	TRBV12-3/TRBV12-4	TRBJ1-2	TGTGCCAGCAGACGTCAGGGAACCCATGGCTACACCTTC	CASRRQGTHGYTF
TRBD2	.	TRBV7-7	TRBJ2-1	TGTGCTAGCAGATTAGACGCTAGCGGAGGCAATGAGCAGTTCTTC	CASRLDASGGNEQFF
.	.	TRBV4-1	TRBJ1-6	TGCGCCAGCAGCCAAGATATGAGACACGTCCATGAACCCTATAATTCACCCCTCCACTTT	CASSQDMRHVHEPYNSPLHF